The 23 T cell receptor beta chains below all came from one sample that was sequenced in a study of patients and donors after allogeneic stem cell transplantation. TCRdb analysed the RT-PCR reads with MiXCR anew, one entry per CDR3 protein. Altogether a few hundred thousand distinct CDR3 sequences are present, 35% to 45% being singletons, with the ten largest covering approximately 10%. The sample taken for sequencing was blood, either unsorted or a sorted T cell fraction (not recorded which). These receptors were taken from a human donor who was either an allogeneic HSCT recipient or a stem cell or donor lymphocyte infusion donor (not recorded which). It is not recorded whose cells these are; they may come from a transplant donor.

This chain connects TRBV4-1 to TRBJ2-7, with 9 bases lining up with TRBD2. Germline V gives CDR1 MGHRA, CDR2 YSYEKL. The CDR3 runs 19 residues. The J segment lost 2 bases and the V segment lost 2 bases, leaving 16 bases of the junction unmatched. This chain's CDR3 is CASSQPLQAGGLATYEQYF. CDR3 sequence (DNA): TGCGCCAGCAGCCAACCCCTCCAAGCGGGGGGCCTCGCCACCTACGAGCAGTACTTC.

This clonotype was found a few times. CDR3 in DNA: TGTGCCAGCTCACCACCTAGCTCCTACAATGAGCAGTTCTTC. Its translation: CASSPPSSYNEQFF. The chain carries TRBV18 and TRBJ2-1, with no clear D. V dropped 0 bases and J dropped 0 bases, with 3 bases sitting between them. The CDR3 has 14 amino acids. Germline V CDR1 and CDR2: KGHSH, LQKENI.

The genes are TRBV28 and TRBJ1-6; D not certain. V dropped 5 bases and J dropped 9 bases, with 8 bases sitting between them. Germline V lookup: CDR1 MDHEN, CDR2 SYDVKM. The CDR3 loop spans 12 amino acids. CDR3 protein: CASSRTISPLHF. For the CDR3, the DNA is TGTGCCAGCAGTCGGACGATTTCACCCCTCCACTTT. Full variable domain (missing parts from reference TRBV28 and TRBJ1-6): DVKVTQSSRYLVKRTGEKVFLECVQDMDHENMFWYRQDPGLGLRLIYFSYDVKMKEKGDIPEGYSVSREKKERFSLILESASTNQTSMYLCASSRTISPLHFGNGTRLTVT.

This clonotype was seen a few times. The chain employs TRBV12-3 or TRBV12-4 and TRBJ1-4, with 7 bases that match TRBD1. The CDR3 runs 14 residues. Unmatched junction bases numbered 4, after V lost 5 bases and J lost 4 bases. The CDR3: CASSLTGFNEKLFF. CDR3 DNA sequence: TGTGCCAGCAGTCTGACAGGGTTTAATGAAAAACTGTTTTTT.

The chain employs TRBV12-3 or TRBV12-4 and TRBJ1-1; 8 bases map to TRBD1. The CDR3 consists of 16 residues. J gave up 0 bases and V 5 bases, and 8 bases lay outside the gene matches. CDR3 residues: CASSQRDRRLNTEAFF. DNA for the CDR3: TGTGCCAGCAGTCAACGGGACAGGCGATTGAACACTGAAGCTTTCTTT.

The chain links TRBV28 to TRBJ2-4; D may be TRBD2 (6 bases). V dropped 11 bases and J dropped 9 bases, with 23 bases sitting between them. This CDR3 region has 14 residues. Germline loops: CDR1 MDHEN, CDR2 SYDVKM. CDR3 sequence: CAGCDSTGTSIQYF. In DNA form, the CDR3 reads TGTGCCGGCTGCGATTCAACCGGGACTTCCATTCAGTACTTC.

The chain's CDR3 is CASSLIAGDYTDTQYF. CDR3 in DNA: TGTGCCAGCAGCTTAATAGCGGGGGATTACACAGATACGCAGTATTTT. This chain joins TRBV7-3 and TRBJ2-3; 9 bases align to TRBD2. The CDR3 has 16 residues. V shed 1 base and J 2 bases; nucleotides not matched to a gene: 4. From germline, CDR1 is SGHTA and CDR2 FQGTGA.

The table lists this clonotype with a few counts. CDR3 amino acids: CASSSKGGKLFF. The CDR3 DNA reads as TGTGCCAGCAGCTCTAAGGGTGGAAAACTGTTTTTT. The gene calls are TRBV6-6 and TRBJ1-4; D is undetermined. Germline loops: CDR1 MNHNY, CDR2 SVGAGI (reference sequence). The CDR3 has 12 amino acids. V dropped 6 bases and J dropped 10 bases, with 12 bases sitting between them.

V gene TRBV5-6 combines with J gene TRBJ2-7, with 9 bases matching TRBD1. Germline CDR1 SGHDT, CDR2 YYEEEE. The CDR3 covers 13 residues. J lost 6 bases, V lost 1 base, and 2 bases had no gene match. CDR3 DNA: TGTGCCAGCAGCTTGAGGGACAGGGTCGAGCAGTACTTC. Its protein is CASSLRDRVEQYF.

The sample holds a few counts of this clonotype. The CDR3 bases are TGCGCCAGCAGCCCCGGGACAGGGAACACCGGGGAGCTGTTTTTT. It yields the protein CASSPGTGNTGELFF. The J gene is TRBJ2-2, the V gene TRBV5-1; 8 positions agree with TRBD1. The CDR3 is made up of 15 amino acids. With V trimmed by 4 bases and J by 1 base, 3 bases remained unmatched. Germline CDR1 and CDR2: SGHRS and YFSETQ.

The chain links TRBV5-1 to TRBJ1-1, with unresolved D. Germline CDR1 reads SGHRS; CDR2 reads YFSETQ. The ends were cut back, 1 base at V and 1 base at J, with 5 bases in the middle. The CDR3 is made up of 13 amino acids. CDR3 region: CASSLQRNTEAFF. The CDR3, as DNA: TGCGCCAGCAGCTTGCAACGGAACACTGAAGCTTTCTTT.

This clonotype was counted only a few times. This chain uses TRBV6-5 with TRBJ1-3; 9 nucleotides line up with TRBD1. With V trimmed by 5 bases and J by 2 bases, 1 base remained unmatched. The CDR3 spans 14 residues. CDR1 and CDR2 from the germline V gene are MNHEY and SVGAGI. The CDR3 protein is CASSRTGAGNTIYF. For the CDR3, the DNA is TGTGCCAGCAGTCGGACAGGGGCTGGAAACACCATATATTTT.

The J gene is TRBJ1-2, the V gene TRBV12-3 or TRBV12-4; tentative D call: TRBD1 (5 bases). The CDR3 is made up of 13 amino acids. Trimming stripped 2 bases from V and 5 bases from J, with 9 bases between. In DNA, the CDR3 is TGTGCCAGCAGTTTATGGGGGACTTATGGCTACACCTTC. It codes for CASSLWGTYGYTF.

The chain uses TRBV29-1 and TRBJ2-1; D unclear. The CDR3 contains 14 residues. The germline gives CDR1 SQVTM, CDR2 ANQGSEA. V lost 0 bases and J 4 bases, leaving 10 bases between the germline ends. In DNA, the CDR3 is TGCAGCGTTGAAGATGATCAGGTGTACAATGAGCAGTTCTTC. Encoded protein: CSVEDDQVYNEQFF.

V usage is TRBV20-1 and J usage is TRBJ2-2; TRBD2 might be the D (5 bases). Germline CDR1 and CDR2: DFQATT and SNEGSKA (reference sequence). This CDR3 is built from 16 residues. V was trimmed by 2 bases and J by 0 bases, leaving 13 bases between them. CDR3: CSARRHLATNTGELFF. CDR3 in DNA: TGCAGTGCTAGAAGACATCTAGCTACGAACACCGGGGAGCTGTTTTTT.

The V and J genes are TRBV7-2 and TRBJ2-4; 7 bases are shared with TRBD2. The V gene end was trimmed by 1 base and the J gene end by 0 bases; junction bases not matched to a gene: 3. The CDR3 is 16 amino acids. CDR1 is SGHTA, CDR2 FQGNSA, per germline. CDR3 nucleotides: TGTGCCAGCAGCTTAGTTCTAGCGGTAGCCAAAAACATTCAGTACTTC. Protein sequence: CASSLVLAVAKNIQYF. The full variable domain, rest sourced from reference TRBV7-2 and TRBJ2-4, is GAGVSQSPSNKVTEKGKDVELRCDPISGHTALYWYRQSLGQGLEFLIYFQGNSAPDKSGLPSDRFSAERTGGSVSTLTIQRTQQEDSAVYLCASSLVLAVAKNIQYFGAGTRLSVL.

The V gene is TRBV7-6, the J gene TRBJ1-2, with 7 positions matching TRBD1. The CDR3 extends over 14 amino acids. The germline CDR1 and CDR2 sequences are SGHVS and FNYEAQ. V was clipped by 5 bases and J by 7 bases; unmatched bases: 10. The CDR3 spells CASSRRQGSSGYTF. As DNA, the CDR3 is TGTGCCAGCAGCCGGAGACAGGGAAGCTCTGGCTACACCTTC.

This chain joins TRBV20-1 and TRBJ1-6, with 11 positions matching TRBD1. The V gene end was trimmed by 0 bases and the J gene end by 8 bases; junction bases not matched to a gene: 6. Germline V gene data show CDR1 as DFQATT and CDR2 as SNEGSKA (reference sequence). This CDR3 region has 16 residues. This CDR3 is CSAREDRGRRDSPLHF. The DNA for the CDR3 is TGCAGTGCTAGAGAGGACAGGGGGCGACGGGATTCACCCCTCCACTTT.

A remark on this clonotype: An end of the junction differs from the germline gene, which may be a read error. The chain recombines TRBV20-1 with TRBJ1-2, with D possibly matching TRBD1 (6 bases). The CDR3 totals 15 residues. Germline V CDR1 and CDR2: DFQATT, SNEGSKA (reference sequence). The CDR3 here is CSSREPRGASYGYTF. In DNA, the CDR3 is TGCAGTTCTAGAGAACCGAGGGGGGCTTCCTATGGCTACACCTTC.

V gene TRBV7-9 combines with J gene TRBJ1-2; D gene unclear. The CDR3 loop spans 12 amino acids. V lost 6 bases, J lost 4 bases, and 9 bases lay in between. The germline V gene has CDR1 SEHNR and CDR2 FQNEAQ (reference sequence). The CDR3 is CASRGNRYGYTF. The CDR3 DNA is TGTGCCAGCAGGGGAAATCGCTATGGCTACACCTTC.

V and J are TRBV21-1 and TRBJ1-1. TRBV21-1 is noted as a pseudogene. The CDR3 runs to 13 residues. This CDR3 is CASSKKSASEAFF. As DNA, the CDR3 is TGTGCCAGCAGCAAGAAGTCCGCATCTGAAGCTTTCTTT.

The chain combines TRBV21-1 with TRBJ2-7; the table gives TRBD1 as D, unverified against the DNA. TRBV21-1 is an annotated pseudogene. The CDR3 consists of 16 residues. In nucleotides, the CDR3 is TGTGCCAGCAGCAAAGACTGGGCCAGGCCCCCCATCGAGCAGTACTTC. Protein: CASSKDWARPPIEQYF.

The V gene is TRBV27, the J gene TRBJ1-6; D is ambiguous. The germline V and J ends were trimmed by 2 bases and 0 bases, with 17 bases remaining between them. In germline, CDR1 is MNHEY, CDR2 SMNVEV (reference sequence). This CDR3 spans 19 amino acids. The CDR3 spells CASSLRSWSGSSYNSPLHF. CDR3 nucleotide sequence: TGTGCCAGCAGTTTAAGGTCGTGGTCCGGCAGCTCCTATAATTCACCCCTCCACTTT.